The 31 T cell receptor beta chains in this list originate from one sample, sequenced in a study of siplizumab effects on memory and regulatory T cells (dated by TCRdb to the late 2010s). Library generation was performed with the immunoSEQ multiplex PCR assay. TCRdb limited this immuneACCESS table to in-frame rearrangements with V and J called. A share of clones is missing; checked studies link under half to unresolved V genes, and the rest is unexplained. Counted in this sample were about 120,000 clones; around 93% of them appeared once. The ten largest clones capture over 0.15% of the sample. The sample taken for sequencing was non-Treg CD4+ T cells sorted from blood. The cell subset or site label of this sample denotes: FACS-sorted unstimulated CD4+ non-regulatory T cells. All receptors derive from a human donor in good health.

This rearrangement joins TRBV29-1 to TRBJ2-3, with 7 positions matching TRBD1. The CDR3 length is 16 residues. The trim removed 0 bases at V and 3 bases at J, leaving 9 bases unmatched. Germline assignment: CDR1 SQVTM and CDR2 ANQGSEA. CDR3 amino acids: CSVEDPGGSRTDTQYF. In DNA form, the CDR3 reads TGCAGCGTTGAAGATCCAGGGGGTTCAAGGACAGATACGCAGTATTTT.

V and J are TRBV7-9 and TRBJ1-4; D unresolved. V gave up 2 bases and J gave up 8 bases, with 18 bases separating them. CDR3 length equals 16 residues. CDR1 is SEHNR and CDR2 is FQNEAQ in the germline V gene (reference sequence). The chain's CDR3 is CASSLTEGILFEKLFF. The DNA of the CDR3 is TGTGCCAGCAGCTTAACTGAAGGGATCCTCTTCGAAAAACTGTTTTTT.

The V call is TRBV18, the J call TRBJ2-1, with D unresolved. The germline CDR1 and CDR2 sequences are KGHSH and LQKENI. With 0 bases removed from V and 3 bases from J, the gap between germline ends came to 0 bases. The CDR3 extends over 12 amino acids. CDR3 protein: CASSPPYNEQFF. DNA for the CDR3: TGTGCCAGCTCACCACCCTACAATGAGCAGTTCTTC.

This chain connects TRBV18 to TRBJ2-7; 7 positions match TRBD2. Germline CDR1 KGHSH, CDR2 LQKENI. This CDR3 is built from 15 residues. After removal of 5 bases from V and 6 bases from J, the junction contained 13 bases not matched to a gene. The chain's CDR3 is CASSLSRGLESEQYF. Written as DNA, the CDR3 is TGTGCCAGCTCATTATCCAGAGGACTAGAGTCCGAGCAGTACTTC.

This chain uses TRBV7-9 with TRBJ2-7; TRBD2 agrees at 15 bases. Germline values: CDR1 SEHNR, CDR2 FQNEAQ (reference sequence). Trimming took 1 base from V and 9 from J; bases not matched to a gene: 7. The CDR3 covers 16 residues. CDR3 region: CASSLGEGLAGGPQYF. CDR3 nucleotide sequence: TGTGCCAGCAGCTTAGGGGAGGGACTAGCGGGAGGACCGCAGTACTTC.

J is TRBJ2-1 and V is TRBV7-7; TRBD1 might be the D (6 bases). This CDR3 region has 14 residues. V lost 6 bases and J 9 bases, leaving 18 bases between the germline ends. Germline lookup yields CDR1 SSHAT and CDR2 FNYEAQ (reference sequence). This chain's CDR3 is CASSPRDTSGEQFF. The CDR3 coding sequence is TGTGCCAGCAGTCCTCGGGACACGTCTGGTGAGCAGTTCTTC.

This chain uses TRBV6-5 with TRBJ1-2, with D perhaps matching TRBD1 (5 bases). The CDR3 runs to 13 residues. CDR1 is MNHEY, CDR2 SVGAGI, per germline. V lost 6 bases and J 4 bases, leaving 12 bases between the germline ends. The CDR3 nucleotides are TGTGCCAGCAGGGAATCAGGGAGCTATGGCTACACCTTC. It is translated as CASRESGSYGYTF.

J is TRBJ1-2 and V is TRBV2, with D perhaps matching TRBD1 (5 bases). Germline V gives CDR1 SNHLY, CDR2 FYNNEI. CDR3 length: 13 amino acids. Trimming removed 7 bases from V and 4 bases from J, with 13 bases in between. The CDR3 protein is CASTPTASYGYTF. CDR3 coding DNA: TGTGCCAGCACCCCGACAGCCTCCTATGGCTACACCTTC.

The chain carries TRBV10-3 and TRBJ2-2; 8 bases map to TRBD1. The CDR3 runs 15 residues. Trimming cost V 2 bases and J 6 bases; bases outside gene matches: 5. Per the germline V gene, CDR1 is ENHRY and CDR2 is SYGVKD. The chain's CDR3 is CAISESRGQAGELFF. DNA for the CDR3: TGTGCCATCAGTGAGAGCAGGGGGCAGGCCGGGGAGCTGTTTTTT.

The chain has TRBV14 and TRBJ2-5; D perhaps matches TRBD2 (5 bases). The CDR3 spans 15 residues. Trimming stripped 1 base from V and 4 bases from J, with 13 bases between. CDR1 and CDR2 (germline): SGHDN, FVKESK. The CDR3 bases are TGTGCCAGCAGCCAAGGATGGGGTCGGGGAGAGACCCAGTACTTC. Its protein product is CASSQGWGRGETQYF.

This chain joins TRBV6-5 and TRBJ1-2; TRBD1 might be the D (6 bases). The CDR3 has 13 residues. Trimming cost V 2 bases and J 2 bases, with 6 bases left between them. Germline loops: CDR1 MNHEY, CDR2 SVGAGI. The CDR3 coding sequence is TGTGCCAGCAGTTACACAGGGAACTATGGCTACACCTTC. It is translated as CASSYTGNYGYTF.

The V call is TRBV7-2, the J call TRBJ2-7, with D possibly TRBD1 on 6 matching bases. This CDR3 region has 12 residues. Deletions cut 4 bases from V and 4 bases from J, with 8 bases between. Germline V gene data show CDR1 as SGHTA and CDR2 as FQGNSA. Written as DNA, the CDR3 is TGTGCCAGCAGCTCGACAGGTTACGAGCAGTACTTC. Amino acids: CASSSTGYEQYF.

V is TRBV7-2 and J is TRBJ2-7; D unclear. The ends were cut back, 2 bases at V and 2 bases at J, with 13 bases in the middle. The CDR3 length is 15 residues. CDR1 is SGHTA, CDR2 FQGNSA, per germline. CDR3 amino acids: CASSLLGYQTYEQYF. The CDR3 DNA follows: TGTGCCAGCAGCTTATTAGGGTACCAGACCTACGAGCAGTACTTC.

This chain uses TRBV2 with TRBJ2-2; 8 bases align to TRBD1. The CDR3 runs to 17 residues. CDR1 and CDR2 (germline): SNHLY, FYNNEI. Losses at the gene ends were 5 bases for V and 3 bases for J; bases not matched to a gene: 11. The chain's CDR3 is CASSKGAGTGDTGELFF. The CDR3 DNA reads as TGTGCCAGCAGTAAAGGGGCGGGGACAGGAGACACCGGGGAGCTGTTTTTT.

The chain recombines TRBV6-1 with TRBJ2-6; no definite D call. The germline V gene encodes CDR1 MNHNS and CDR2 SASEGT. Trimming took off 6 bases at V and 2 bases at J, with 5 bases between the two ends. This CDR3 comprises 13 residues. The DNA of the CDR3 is TGTGCCAGCAGGCTTCCTGGGGCCAACGTCCTGACTTTC. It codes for CASRLPGANVLTF.

The CDR3 nucleotides read TGCGCCTCCCAGCTTGGAAGAGGCAGGAGTCTAGCTGATGAGCAGTTCTTC. Protein product: CASQLGRGRSLADEQFF. The genes are TRBV5-1 and TRBJ2-1, with D maybe TRBD2 (5 bases). The CDR3 length is 17 residues. Per germline, CDR1 SGHRS and CDR2 YFSETQ. Trimming pared 10 bases from V and 8 bases from J, leaving 31 bases between.

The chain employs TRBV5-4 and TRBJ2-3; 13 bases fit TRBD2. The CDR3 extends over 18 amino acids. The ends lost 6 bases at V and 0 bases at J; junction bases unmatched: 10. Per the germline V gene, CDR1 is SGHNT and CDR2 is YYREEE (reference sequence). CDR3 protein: CASTIGGTSGVSTDTQYF. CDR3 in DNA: TGTGCCAGCACCATTGGGGGGACTAGCGGGGTTAGCACAGATACGCAGTATTTT.

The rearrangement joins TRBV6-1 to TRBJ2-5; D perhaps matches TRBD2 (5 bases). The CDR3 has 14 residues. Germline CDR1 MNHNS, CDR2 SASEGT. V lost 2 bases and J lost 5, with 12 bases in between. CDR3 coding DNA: TGTGCCAGCAGTGAACCGGGCTCGGGGGAGACCCAGTACTTC. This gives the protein CASSEPGSGETQYF.

The CDR3 loop is CATQPGTGSVTEAFF. CDR3 nucleotide sequence: TGTGCCACCCAACCCGGGACAGGGTCCGTAACTGAAGCTTTCTTT. The J gene is TRBJ1-1, the V gene TRBV6-5; the match to TRBD1 covers 9 bases. This CDR3 region has 15 residues. The J segment lost 5 bases and the V segment lost 10 bases, leaving 14 bases of the junction unmatched. Germline CDR1 and CDR2: MNHEY and SVGAGI.

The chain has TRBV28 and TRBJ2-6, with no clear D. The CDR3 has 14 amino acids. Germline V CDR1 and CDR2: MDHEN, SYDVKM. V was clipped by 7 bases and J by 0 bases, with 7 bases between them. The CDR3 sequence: CASKTHSGANVLTF. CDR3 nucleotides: TGTGCCAGCAAAACTCACTCTGGGGCCAACGTCCTGACTTTC.

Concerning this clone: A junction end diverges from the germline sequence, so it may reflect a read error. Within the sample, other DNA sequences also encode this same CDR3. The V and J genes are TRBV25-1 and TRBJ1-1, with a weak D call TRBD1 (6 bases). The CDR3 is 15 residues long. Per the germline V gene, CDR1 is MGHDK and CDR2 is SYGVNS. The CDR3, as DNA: TGTGCCAGCAGTGAATCTAGGAGGGGGAACACCGAAGCTTTCTTT. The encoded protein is CASSESRRGNTEAFF.

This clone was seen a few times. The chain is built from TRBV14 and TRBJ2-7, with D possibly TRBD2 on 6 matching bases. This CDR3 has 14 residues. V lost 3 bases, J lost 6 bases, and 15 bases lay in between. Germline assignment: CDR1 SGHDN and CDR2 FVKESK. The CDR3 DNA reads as TGTGCCAGCAGCCAGGTACGGGGGACGATCGAGCAGTACTTC. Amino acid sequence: CASSQVRGTIEQYF.

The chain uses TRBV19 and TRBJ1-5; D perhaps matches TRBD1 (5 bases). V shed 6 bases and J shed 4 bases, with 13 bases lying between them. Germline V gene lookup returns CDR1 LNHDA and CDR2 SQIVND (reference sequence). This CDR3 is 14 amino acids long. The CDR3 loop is CASRGRGGNQPQHF. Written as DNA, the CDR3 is TGTGCCAGTAGGGGGCGTGGGGGTAATCAGCCCCAGCATTTT.

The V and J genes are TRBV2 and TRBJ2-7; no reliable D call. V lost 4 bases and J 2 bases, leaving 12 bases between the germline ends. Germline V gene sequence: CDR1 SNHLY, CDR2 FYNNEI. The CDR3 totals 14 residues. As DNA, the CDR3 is TGTGCCAGCAGTGTTGAAACACGGGCCTACGAGCAGTACTTC. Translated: CASSVETRAYEQYF. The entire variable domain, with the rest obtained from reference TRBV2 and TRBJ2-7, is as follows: EPEVTQTPSHQVTQMGQEVILRCVPISNHLYFYWYRQILGQKVEFLVSFYNNEISEKSEIFDDQFSVERPDGSNFTLKIRSTKLEDSAMYFCASSVETRAYEQYFGPGTRLTVT.

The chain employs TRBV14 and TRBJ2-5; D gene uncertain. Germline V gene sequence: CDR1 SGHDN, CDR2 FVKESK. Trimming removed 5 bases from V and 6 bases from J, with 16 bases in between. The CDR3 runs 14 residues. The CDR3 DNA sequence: TGTGCCAGCAGCAAGCTTCTAGGTGGGAAGACCCAGTACTTC. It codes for CASSKLLGGKTQYF. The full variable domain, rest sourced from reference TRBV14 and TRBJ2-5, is EAGVTQFPSHSVIEKGQTVTLRCDPISGHDNLYWYRRVMGKEIKFLLHFVKESKQDESGMPNNRFLAERTGGTYSTLKVQPAELEDSGVYFCASSKLLGGKTQYFGPGTRLLVL.

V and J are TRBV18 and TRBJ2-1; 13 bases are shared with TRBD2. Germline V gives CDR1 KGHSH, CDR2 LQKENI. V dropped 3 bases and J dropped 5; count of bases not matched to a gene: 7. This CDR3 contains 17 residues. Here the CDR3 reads CASSPLGTSGANNEQFF. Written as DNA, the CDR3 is TGTGCCAGCTCACCTCTTGGGACTAGCGGGGCCAACAATGAGCAGTTCTTC.

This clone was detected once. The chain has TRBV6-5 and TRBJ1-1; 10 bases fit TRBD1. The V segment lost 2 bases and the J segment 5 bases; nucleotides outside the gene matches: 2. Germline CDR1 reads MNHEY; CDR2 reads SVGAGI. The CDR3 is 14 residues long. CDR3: CASSYGTGVTEAFF. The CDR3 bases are TGTGCCAGCAGTTACGGGACAGGGGTGACTGAAGCTTTCTTT.

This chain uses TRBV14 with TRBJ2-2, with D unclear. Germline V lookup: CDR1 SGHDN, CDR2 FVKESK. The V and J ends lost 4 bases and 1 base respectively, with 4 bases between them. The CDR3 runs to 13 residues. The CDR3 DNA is TGTGCCAGCAGCCGGCAGAACACCGGGGAGCTGTTTTTT. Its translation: CASSRQNTGELFF.

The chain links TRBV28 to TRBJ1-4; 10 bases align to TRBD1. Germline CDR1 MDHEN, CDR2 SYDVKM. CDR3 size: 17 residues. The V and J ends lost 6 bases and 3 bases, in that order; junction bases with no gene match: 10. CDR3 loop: CASRGQGMMLANEKLFF. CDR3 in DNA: TGTGCCAGCAGGGGACAGGGGATGATGTTAGCTAATGAAAAACTGTTTTTT.

Written as DNA, the CDR3 is TGTGCCAGCAGTCTACAGGGAGGCTATGGCTACACCTTC. Its protein is CASSLQGGYGYTF. This chain links TRBV6-5 with TRBJ1-2; D might be TRBD1 (6 bases). Germline CDR1 reads MNHEY; CDR2 reads SVGAGI. Trimming removed 5 bases from V and 4 bases from J, with 11 bases in between. CDR3 size: 13 residues.

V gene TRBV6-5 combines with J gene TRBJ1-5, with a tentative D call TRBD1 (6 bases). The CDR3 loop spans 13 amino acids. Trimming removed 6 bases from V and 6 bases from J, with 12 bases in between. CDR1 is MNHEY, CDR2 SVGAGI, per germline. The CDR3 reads CASSLGGFQPQHF. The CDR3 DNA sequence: TGTGCCAGCAGCCTAGGGGGTTTTCAGCCCCAGCATTTT.